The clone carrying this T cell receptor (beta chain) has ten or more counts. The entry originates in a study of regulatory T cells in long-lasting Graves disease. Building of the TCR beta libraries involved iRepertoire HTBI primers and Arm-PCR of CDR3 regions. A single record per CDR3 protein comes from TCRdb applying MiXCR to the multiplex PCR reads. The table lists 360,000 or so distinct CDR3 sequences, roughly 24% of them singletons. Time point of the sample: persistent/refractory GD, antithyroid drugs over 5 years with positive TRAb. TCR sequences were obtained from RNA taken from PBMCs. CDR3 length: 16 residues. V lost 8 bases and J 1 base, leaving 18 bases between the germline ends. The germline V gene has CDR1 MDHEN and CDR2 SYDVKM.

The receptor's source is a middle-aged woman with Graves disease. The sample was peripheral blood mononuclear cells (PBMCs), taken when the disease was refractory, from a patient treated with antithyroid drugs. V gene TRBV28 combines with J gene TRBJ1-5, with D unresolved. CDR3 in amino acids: CASSNWGFGSNQPQHF. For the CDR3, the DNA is TGTGCCAGCTCGAACTGGGGATTTGGAAGCAATCAGCCCCAGCATTTT. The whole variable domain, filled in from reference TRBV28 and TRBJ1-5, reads DVKVTQSSRYLVKRTGEKVFLECVQDMDHENMFWYRQDPGLGLRLIYFSYDVKMKEKGDIPEGYSVSREKKERFSLILESASTNQTSMYLCASSNWGFGSNQPQHFGDGTRLSIL.